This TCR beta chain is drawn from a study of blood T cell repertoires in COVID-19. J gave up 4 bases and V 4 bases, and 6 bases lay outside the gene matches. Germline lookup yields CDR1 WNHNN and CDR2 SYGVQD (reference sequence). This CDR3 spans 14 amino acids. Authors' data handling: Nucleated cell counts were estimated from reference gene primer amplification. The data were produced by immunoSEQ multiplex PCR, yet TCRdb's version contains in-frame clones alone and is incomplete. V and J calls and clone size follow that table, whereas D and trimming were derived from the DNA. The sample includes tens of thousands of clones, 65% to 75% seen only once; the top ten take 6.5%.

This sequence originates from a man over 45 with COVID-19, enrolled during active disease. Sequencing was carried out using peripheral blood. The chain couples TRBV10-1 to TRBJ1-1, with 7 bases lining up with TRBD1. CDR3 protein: CASSATGATTEAFF. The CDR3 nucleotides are TGCGCCAGCAGTGCAACAGGGGCCACCACTGAAGCTTTCTTT.